These 12 T cell receptor beta chains were all obtained from the same sample, sequenced in a study of cytomegalovirus exposure and HLA in healthy donors. The PCR contained 60 Vbeta and 13 Jbeta primers. Repertoires were generated with immunoSEQ multiplex PCR, while TCRdb's copy carries only in-frame clones and drops some. In the table there are 150,000 to 200,000 clones, 65% to 80% of which are singletons. The sample was PBMCs. These receptors all come from a woman between 25 and 40 years old in good health and CMV-seronegative.

This rearrangement joins TRBV19 to TRBJ1-2; 7 nucleotides match TRBD1. The trim removed 1 base at V and 7 bases at J, leaving 3 bases unmatched. The CDR3 is made up of 13 amino acids. CDR1 and CDR2 (germline): LNHDA, SQIVND (reference sequence). The CDR3 DNA reads as TGTGCCAGTAGTATAGGAGGGGGCCGTGGCTACACCTTC. Protein product: CASSIGGGRGYTF. Full variable domain (remainder filled in from reference TRBV19 and TRBJ1-2): DGGITQSPKYLFRKEGQNVTLSCEQNLNHDAMYWYRQDPGQGLRLIYYSQIVNDFQKGDIAEGYSVSREKKESFPLTVTSAQKNPTAFYLCASSIGGGRGYTFGSGTRLTVV.

The chain carries TRBV11-2 and TRBJ1-2; D gene ambiguous. Germline values: CDR1 SGHAT, CDR2 FQNNGV. This CDR3 region has 15 residues. The V end was cut by 5 bases, the J end by 0 bases, with 13 bases between. CDR3 DNA sequence: TGTGCCAGCAGCGTTGGGCAAGCTTCTAACTATGGCTACACCTTC. Protein sequence: CASSVGQASNYGYTF. Full variable domain (missing parts from reference TRBV11-2 and TRBJ1-2): EAGVAQSPRYKIIEKRQSVAFWCNPISGHATLYWYQQILGQGPKLLIQFQNNGVVDDSQLPKDRFSAERLKGVDSTLKIQPAKLEDSAVYLCASSVGQASNYGYTFGSGTRLTVV.

Remarks on this clone: One junction end does not reproduce the germline sequence, and a read error may be involved. This chain links TRBV29-1 with TRBJ2-7; D possibly corresponds to TRBD1 (6 bases). Germline V CDR1 and CDR2: SQVTM, ANQGSEA. The CDR3 is 13 amino acids. The CDR3 sequence is CSVEAGQYYEQYF. The DNA of the CDR3 is TGCAGCGTGGAAGCTGGACAGTACTACGAGCAGTACTTC.

The chain uses TRBV5-8 and TRBJ1-2, with 9 positions matching TRBD1. This CDR3 region has 15 residues. V trimming: 3 bases; J trimming: 4 bases; junction bases outside the gene matches: 7. CDR1 and CDR2 from the germline V gene are SGHTS and YDEGEE. The DNA of the CDR3 is TGTGCCAGCAGCTCGGTGGACAGGGGTGTCTATGGCTACACCTTC. Translation: CASSSVDRGVYGYTF.

This chain uses TRBV28 with TRBJ2-7; TRBD2 matches 8 bases. The V and J ends lost 3 bases and 3 bases, in that order; junction bases with no gene match: 4. Germline CDR1 and CDR2: MDHEN and SYDVKM. This CDR3 has 14 amino acids. CDR3 sequence reads: CASSFRAGGYEQYF. The CDR3, as DNA: TGTGCCAGCAGTTTTCGGGCGGGGGGCTACGAGCAGTACTTC.

This chain connects TRBV6-5 to TRBJ2-7; D is perhaps TRBD1 (5 bases). Between the trimmed V and J ends, which lost 0 bases and 3 bases, there was a span of 9 bases. CDR1 MNHEY and CDR2 SVGAGI come from the germline V gene. The CDR3 runs 14 residues. Here the CDR3 DNA reads TGTGCCAGCAGTTACTCTTCGCAGGGCTACGAGCAGTACTTC. Translating gives CASSYSSQGYEQYF.

This clone has only one observation. The rearrangement links TRBV6-1 to TRBJ2-3; perhaps TRBD2 as D (6 bases). The CDR3 is 15 amino acids. V was clipped by 2 bases and J by 2 bases, with 11 bases between them. CDR1 and CDR2 (germline): MNHNS, SASEGT. The CDR3 reads CASSERDFYTDTQYF. The CDR3 DNA is TGTGCCAGCAGTGAACGGGACTTTTACACAGATACGCAGTATTTT.

The chain uses TRBV19 and TRBJ1-2; D remains unclear. Germline values: CDR1 LNHDA, CDR2 SQIVND (reference sequence). This CDR3 is built from 13 residues. The germline V and J ends were trimmed by 7 bases and 4 bases, with 13 bases remaining between them. The CDR3: CASTATAGYGYTF. CDR3 DNA: TGTGCCAGTACTGCCACAGCTGGCTATGGCTACACCTTC.

The V and J genes are TRBV9 and TRBJ1-3, with D perhaps matching TRBD1 (6 bases). The germline CDR1 and CDR2 sequences are SGDLS and YYNGEE. The CDR3 spans 16 residues. Trimming pared 4 bases from V and 0 bases from J, leaving 14 bases between. CDR3 region: CASSPNTGYSGNTIYF. The CDR3 DNA is TGTGCCAGCAGCCCCAACACAGGGTACTCTGGAAACACCATATATTTT.

The J gene is TRBJ2-7, the V gene TRBV6-6, with 9 nucleotides matching TRBD2. Germline V gives CDR1 MNHNY, CDR2 SVGAGI (reference sequence). The CDR3 is 16 amino acids. V shed 7 bases and J 0 bases; nucleotides not matched to a gene: 10. The CDR3 DNA sequence: TGTGCCAGCACCCTGACTAGCGGCCTCAGCTCCTACGAGCAGTACTTC. Encoded protein: CASTLTSGLSSYEQYF.

The gene calls are TRBV18 and TRBJ2-3, with TRBD2 identical over 7 bases. The junction had 10 bases not matched to a gene; V was cut back by 2 bases and J by 2 bases. This CDR3 contains 17 residues. The germline CDR1 and CDR2 sequences are KGHSH and LQKENI. The CDR3 is CASSPGSSGVYTDTQYF. CDR3 coding DNA: TGTGCCAGCTCACCAGGGTCCAGCGGGGTTTACACAGATACGCAGTATTTT. Full variable domain (rest looked up from reference TRBV18 and TRBJ2-3): NAGVMQNPRHLVRRRGQEARLRCSPMKGHSHVYWYRQLPEEGLKFMVYLQKENIIDESGMPKERFSAEFPKEGPSILRIQQVVRGDSAAYFCASSPGSSGVYTDTQYFGPGTRLTVL.

V and J are TRBV19 and TRBJ1-5, with TRBD1 matching 8 bases. V trimming: 6 bases; J trimming: 5 bases; junction bases outside the gene matches: 6. This CDR3 region has 14 residues. Per the germline V gene, CDR1 is LNHDA and CDR2 is SQIVND (reference sequence). Here the CDR3 reads CASSTGTGDQPQHF. In nucleotides, the CDR3 is TGTGCCAGTAGCACAGGGACAGGCGATCAGCCCCAGCATTTT.